This is a list of T cell receptor beta chains from one sample in a study of early T cells in non-severe SARS-CoV-2 infection. MiXCR, applied by TCRdb to the 5' RACE reads, yields one record per CDR3 protein. In the table there are tens of thousands of distinct CDR3 sequences, just under 15% of which are singletons. The sample consisted of whole blood, taken at baseline. Receptors were obtained from an adult who was a healthcare worker with PCR-confirmed SARS-CoV-2 infection or an uninfected control (not recorded which). Both conserved end residues are part of each CDR3. The order of the fields is J gene, V gene, CDR3 protein.

J gene: TRBJ1-5; V gene: TRBV6-2/TRBV6-3; CDR3 protein: CASRPYRDINQPQHF
J gene: TRBJ2-7; V gene: TRBV7-2; CDR3 protein: CASSFTAGGGYYEQYF
J gene: TRBJ1-5; V gene: TRBV3-1; CDR3 protein: CASNQSGPGGQPQHF
J gene: TRBJ2-7; V gene: TRBV9; CDR3 protein: CASSVAYQSSYEQYF
J gene: TRBJ2-5; V gene: TRBV7-3; CDR3 protein: CASSFSSGETQYF
J gene: TRBJ1-1; V gene: TRBV7-8; CDR3 protein: CASSQRRVGTEAFF
J gene: TRBJ2-1; V gene: TRBV11-2; CDR3 protein: CASSHPGQQFF
J gene: TRBJ1-5; V gene: TRBV3-1; CDR3 protein: CASSQGTVDNQPQHF
J gene: TRBJ2-4; V gene: TRBV30; CDR3 protein: CAWSVGGTLAKNIQYF
J gene: TRBJ1-6; V gene: TRBV20-1; CDR3 protein: CSARPSSYNSPLHF